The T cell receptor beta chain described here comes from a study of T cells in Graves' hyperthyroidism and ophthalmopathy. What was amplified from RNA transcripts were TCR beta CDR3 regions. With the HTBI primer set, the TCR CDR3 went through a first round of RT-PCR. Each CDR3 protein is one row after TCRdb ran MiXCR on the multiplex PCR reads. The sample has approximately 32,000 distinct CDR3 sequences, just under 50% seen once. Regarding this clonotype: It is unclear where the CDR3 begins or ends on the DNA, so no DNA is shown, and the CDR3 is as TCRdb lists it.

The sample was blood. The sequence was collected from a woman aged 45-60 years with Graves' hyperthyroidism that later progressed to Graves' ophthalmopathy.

The CDR3 protein is CSARDWEYEKLFFGSGTQHF. V is TRBV20-1 and J is TRBJ1-5. Germline CDR1 and CDR2: DFQATT and SNEGSKA (reference sequence). Both ends counted, the CDR3 spans 20 residues.